Below, 2 T cell receptor beta chains from the same sample are listed, as sequenced in a study of metastatic and nonmetastatic thyroid tumors. Not a single patient had been given any form of treatment at any point before undergoing thyroid surgery. With MiXCR, TCRdb called clones anew from the PCR reads. The repertoire holds 19,000 or so clones, with roughly a quarter as singletons. Specimen: blood. The receptors derive from a female donor with papillary thyroid cancer or a benign thyroid nodule (not recorded which). Some clones in this sample may be carry-over from other donors' samples.

The J gene is TRBJ2-7, the V gene TRBV30; D is possibly TRBD1 (5 bases). The CDR3 extends over 11 amino acids. From germline, CDR1 is GTSNPN and CDR2 SVGIG (reference sequence). V lost 5 bases and J lost 4, with 9 bases in between. The CDR3 region is CAWGHKYEQYF. CDR3 sequence (DNA): TGTGCCTGGGGACACAAATACGAGCAGTACTTC.

This clone was observed many times. V is TRBV6-1 and J is TRBJ2-3, with a tentative D call TRBD2 (6 bases). Trimming took off 5 bases at V and 6 bases at J, with 9 bases between the two ends. CDR3 length equals 12 residues. Per germline, CDR1 MNHNS and CDR2 SASEGT. Here the CDR3 reads CASSRSGDTQYF. CDR3 DNA: TGTGCCAGCAGTCGGAGCGGGGATACGCAGTATTTT.